This entry lists 32 T cell receptor beta chains sequenced from one sample in a study of cytomegalovirus exposure and HLA in healthy donors. Researchers ran the PCR with 60 Vbeta and 13 Jbeta primers. Here immunoSEQ multiplex PCR was the method, and the copy in TCRdb shows in-frame clones only, minus some. The sample table sets out tens of thousands of clones. Sequenced: PBMCs. The receptor source for this set is a woman between 50 and 59 years old in good health and CMV-seropositive.

The chain carries TRBV4-2 and TRBJ1-4; D unclear. The CDR3 runs 15 residues. V gave up 2 bases and J gave up 6 bases, with 13 bases separating them. Germline V gives CDR1 LGHNA, CDR2 YNFKEQ. The CDR3: CASSQSRGLDEKLFF. CDR3 coding DNA: TGTGCCAGCAGCCAATCAAGAGGGTTGGATGAAAAACTGTTTTTT.

CDR3 nucleotides: TGCGCCAGCAGCTTTATAACGGGCTCGGGGGGCGAGCAGTACTTC. This encodes CASSFITGSGGEQYF. The chain is built from TRBV5-1 and TRBJ2-7; TRBD2 matches 7 bases. Germline assignment: CDR1 SGHRS and CDR2 YFSETQ. The CDR3 covers 15 residues. Trimming at V came to 2 bases and at J to 6 bases, leaving 11 bases not matched to a gene.

The chain is built from TRBV7-2 and TRBJ1-4, with D unresolved. This CDR3 has 14 residues. Germline V CDR1 and CDR2: SGHTA, FQGNSA. V lost 1 base, J lost 4 bases, and 7 bases lay in between. The CDR3 DNA reads as TGTGCCAGCAGCTTAGGCGCCTTTAATGAAAAACTGTTTTTT. Translated, it gives CASSLGAFNEKLFF.

The V gene is TRBV4-2, the J gene TRBJ2-1, with TRBD2 matching over 10 bases. This CDR3 contains 16 residues. From germline, CDR1 is LGHNA and CDR2 YNFKEQ. V gave up 2 bases and J gave up 5 bases; unmatched junction bases: 6. The CDR3 nucleotides are TGTGCCAGCAGCCAACCAGGGACTAGCGAAGACAATGAGCAGTTCTTC. This gives the protein CASSQPGTSEDNEQFF.

The chain has TRBV5-1 and TRBJ2-3; tentative D call: TRBD2 (6 bases). Germline V gene lookup returns CDR1 SGHRS and CDR2 YFSETQ. V lost 0 bases and J lost 1, with 9 bases in between. The CDR3 extends over 15 amino acids. The CDR3 DNA reads as TGCGCCAGCAGCTTGGGGGACTTTGGCACAGATACGCAGTATTTT. Protein product: CASSLGDFGTDTQYF.

The V gene is TRBV9, the J gene TRBJ2-6; D is unclear. The length of the CDR3 is 17 residues. Germline assignment: CDR1 SGDLS and CDR2 YYNGEE. V dropped 0 bases and J dropped 0 bases, with 10 bases sitting between them. The CDR3 spells CASSVGLQSSGANVLTF. For the CDR3, the DNA is TGTGCCAGCAGCGTAGGACTCCAGAGCTCTGGGGCCAACGTCCTGACTTTC.

The chain combines TRBV19 with TRBJ2-1, with a weak D call TRBD1 (6 bases). The CDR3 has 14 amino acids. Germline loops: CDR1 LNHDA, CDR2 SQIVND (reference sequence). Deletions cut 9 bases from V and 4 bases from J, with 16 bases between. In nucleotides, the CDR3 is TGTGCCAGCCTCGACAGGAACTCTTACAATGAGCAGTTCTTC. Its translation is CASLDRNSYNEQFF.

The rearrangement joins TRBV5-1 to TRBJ2-6; 7 positions match TRBD2. This CDR3 spans 18 amino acids. Germline loops: CDR1 SGHRS, CDR2 YFSETQ. With V trimmed by 0 bases and J by 0 bases, 6 bases remained unmatched. The CDR3 sequence: CASSLAAGLSSGANVLTF. In nucleotides, the CDR3 is TGCGCCAGCAGCTTGGCAGCGGGACTGAGCTCTGGGGCCAACGTCCTGACTTTC. Using reference TRBV5-1 and TRBJ2-6 for the parts outside the CDR3, the full variable domain is KAGVTQTPRYLIKTRGQQVTLSCSPISGHRSVSWYQQTPGQGLQFLFEYFSETQRNKGNFPGRFSGRQFSNSRSEMNVSTLELGDSALYLCASSLAAGLSSGANVLTFGAGSRLTVL.

The chain combines TRBV5-4 with TRBJ1-4; possibly TRBD1 for D (6 bases). Germline V gives CDR1 SGHNT, CDR2 YYREEE (reference sequence). V was cut by 2 bases and J by 4 bases, with 12 bases left in between. The CDR3 totals 15 residues. CDR3 in amino acids: CASSFNRALNEKLFF. The CDR3 nucleotides read TGTGCCAGCAGCTTTAACAGGGCTCTTAATGAAAAACTGTTTTTT.

The chain recombines TRBV5-6 with TRBJ1-6; the D is unclear. Germline-derived CDR1 and CDR2 are SGHDT and YYEEEE. The CDR3 length is 12 residues. Trimming pared 5 bases from V and 7 bases from J, leaving 7 bases between. The CDR3 DNA is TGTGCCAGCAGTCTCAGAAATTCACCCCTCCACTTT. Its protein is CASSLRNSPLHF.

The chain carries TRBV9 and TRBJ2-5, with a weak D call TRBD2 (5 bases). V lost 0 bases, J lost 2 bases, and 11 bases lay in between. The CDR3 is 15 residues long. Germline CDR1 and CDR2: SGDLS and YYNGEE. CDR3 bases: TGTGCCAGCAGCGTAGCTGAGGGATATCAAGAGACCCAGTACTTC. Translation: CASSVAEGYQETQYF.

The chain employs TRBV18 and TRBJ2-7; 7 bases line up with TRBD1. CDR1 is KGHSH, CDR2 LQKENI, per germline. This CDR3 is 15 amino acids long. Unmatched junction bases numbered 4, after V lost 2 bases and J lost 0 bases. The CDR3 DNA is TGTGCCAGCTCACCAGAGGACAGGACCTCCTACGAGCAGTACTTC. Its protein product is CASSPEDRTSYEQYF. Combining the CDR3 with reference TRBV18 and TRBJ2-7 gives the whole variable domain NAGVMQNPRHLVRRRGQEARLRCSPMKGHSHVYWYRQLPEEGLKFMVYLQKENIIDESGMPKERFSAEFPKEGPSILRIQQVVRGDSAAYFCASSPEDRTSYEQYFGPGTRLTVT.

The gene calls are TRBV19 and TRBJ1-5; 8 bases line up with TRBD1. Germline V lookup: CDR1 LNHDA, CDR2 SQIVND (reference sequence). This CDR3 comprises 14 residues. V dropped 7 bases and J dropped 6; count of bases not matched to a gene: 8. CDR3 residues: CASTGRGLSQPQHF. DNA of the CDR3: TGTGCCAGTACAGGCAGGGGGCTATCTCAGCCCCAGCATTTT.

The chain uses TRBV6-1 and TRBJ2-3; the match to TRBD2 covers 13 bases. The trim removed 3 bases at V and 3 bases at J, leaving 6 bases unmatched. Germline V CDR1 and CDR2: MNHNS, SASEGT. The CDR3 is made up of 17 amino acids. The CDR3 sequence: CASSDPRTSGSTDTQYF. For the CDR3, the DNA is TGTGCCAGCAGTGATCCTAGGACTAGCGGGAGTACAGATACGCAGTATTTT.

V gene TRBV5-6 combines with J gene TRBJ2-3; D perhaps matches TRBD2 (5 bases). V lost 1 base, J lost 2 bases, and 14 bases lay in between. CDR1 SGHDT and CDR2 YYEEEE come from the germline V gene. This CDR3 is built from 16 residues. The CDR3 bases are TGTGCCAGCAGCTTGCCCAAGAGCGGATACACAGATACGCAGTATTTT. This codes for CASSLPKSGYTDTQYF.

The chain is built from TRBV9 and TRBJ2-5; 12 positions match TRBD2. CDR1 and CDR2 (germline): SGDLS, YYNGEE. CDR3 length: 16 amino acids. V was pared by 0 bases and J by 4 bases, with 4 bases of the junction left unmatched. CDR3 region: CASSVGGGLAGETQYF. The CDR3 region has the DNA TGTGCCAGCAGCGTAGGAGGGGGACTAGCGGGAGAGACCCAGTACTTC.

The V gene is TRBV2, the J gene TRBJ1-5; D perhaps matches TRBD1 (6 bases). This CDR3 is 13 amino acids long. Germline loops: CDR1 SNHLY, CDR2 FYNNEI. V was trimmed by 4 bases and J by 5 bases, leaving 9 bases between them. CDR3 coding DNA: TGTGCCAGCAGTGGGCAGGGGCATCAGCCCCAGCATTTT. This codes for CASSGQGHQPQHF.

V is TRBV6-5 and J is TRBJ1-5; D possibly corresponds to TRBD1 (5 bases). CDR3 length: 15 amino acids. Germline values: CDR1 MNHEY, CDR2 SVGAGI. Trimming took 2 bases from V and 1 from J, leaving 9 bases between them. CDR3 DNA sequence: TGTGCCAGCAGTTACAGGGGCCAGAGCAATCAGCCCCAGCATTTT. Its protein product is CASSYRGQSNQPQHF.

The chain combines TRBV4-2 with TRBJ2-4, with 13 bases aligning to TRBD2. Trimming cost V 0 bases and J 6 bases; bases outside gene matches: 11. The germline V gene encodes CDR1 LGHNA and CDR2 YNFKEQ. CDR3 size: 19 residues. As DNA, the CDR3 is TGTGCCAGCAGCCAAGAATACACTAGCGGGGGGGTGGAGACAAACATTCAGTACTTC. Its protein product is CASSQEYTSGGVETNIQYF.

The chain is built from TRBV11-2 and TRBJ2-3; 10 bases are shared with TRBD2. Germline-derived CDR1 and CDR2 are SGHAT and FQNNGV. The ends lost 1 base at V and 3 bases at J; junction bases unmatched: 4. This CDR3 has 16 amino acids. CDR3 in DNA: TGTGCCAGCAGCTTAGCCGCTAGCGGGAGAACAGATACGCAGTATTTT. Translation gives CASSLAASGRTDTQYF.

The chain couples TRBV2 to TRBJ2-2; 7 bases agree with TRBD1. The V gene's germline CDR1 is SNHLY and CDR2 FYNNEI. Trimming removed 10 bases from V and 4 bases from J; junction bases left unmatched: 9. This CDR3 has 14 residues. The CDR3 DNA follows: TGTGCCACCCGGGCAGGGGGTACCACCGGGGAGCTGTTTTTT. Amino acids: CATRAGGTTGELFF. Supplemented by reference TRBV2 and TRBJ2-2, the full variable domain reads EPEVTQTPSHQVTQMGQEVILRCVPISNHLYFYWYRQILGQKVEFLVSFYNNEISEKSEIFDDQFSVERPDGSNFTLKIRSTKLEDSAMYFCATRAGGTTGELFFGEGSRLTVL.

This chain connects TRBV4-3 to TRBJ1-1; 8 bases match TRBD1. J lost 11 bases, V lost 4 bases, and 12 bases had no gene match. This CDR3 spans 14 amino acids. Germline V gives CDR1 LGHNA, CDR2 YSLEER. CDR3 sequence reads: CASSRRQGAVGAFF. DNA of the CDR3: TGCGCCAGCAGCCGACGCCAGGGGGCAGTTGGGGCTTTCTTT.

V usage is TRBV7-2 and J usage is TRBJ2-7; D not resolved. Germline CDR1 SGHTA, CDR2 FQGNSA. The V and J ends lost 1 base and 3 bases respectively, with 7 bases between them. The CDR3 is 13 amino acids. This CDR3 is CASSLVSSYEQYF. CDR3 bases: TGTGCCAGCAGCTTAGTTTCCAGCTACGAGCAGTACTTC.

The chain links TRBV10-3 to TRBJ1-1, with 10 bases identical to TRBD1. CDR3 length: 13 amino acids. The V gene end was trimmed by 7 bases and the J gene end by 5 bases; junction bases not matched to a gene: 4. CDR1 and CDR2 (germline): ENHRY, SYGVKD. CDR3 in amino acids: CAITDRGQTEAFF. Here the CDR3 DNA reads TGTGCCATCACCGACAGGGGGCAGACTGAAGCTTTCTTT.

V usage is TRBV6-5 and J usage is TRBJ1-1; maybe TRBD1 (5 bases). The CDR3 has 14 residues. Trimming shortened V by 6 bases and J by 0 bases, and 11 bases separated the two germline ends. Per the germline V gene, CDR1 is MNHEY and CDR2 is SVGAGI. Here the CDR3 DNA reads TGTGCCAGCAGCGTCGGAGGGGTGAACACTGAAGCTTTCTTT. Its translation is CASSVGGVNTEAFF.

The chain employs TRBV4-2 and TRBJ1-3; 8 positions match TRBD1. With V trimmed by 0 bases and J by 4 bases, 2 bases remained unmatched. Germline V CDR1 and CDR2: LGHNA, YNFKEQ. CDR3 length: 15 amino acids. The CDR3 protein is CASSQDRGRGNTIYF. The CDR3 DNA sequence: TGTGCCAGCAGCCAAGACAGGGGGCGCGGAAACACCATATATTTT.

The chain has TRBV5-1 and TRBJ2-2; 7 bases are shared with TRBD2. V lost 2 bases, J lost 1 base, and 5 bases stayed unmatched. The CDR3 loop spans 16 amino acids. Germline-derived CDR1 and CDR2 are SGHRS and YFSETQ. The CDR3 DNA reads TGCGCCAGCAGCTTAGATCCTAGCGGGAACACCGGGGAGCTGTTTTTT. Translation gives CASSLDPSGNTGELFF.

The J gene is TRBJ1-1, the V gene TRBV6-5; D is unresolved. In germline, CDR1 is MNHEY, CDR2 SVGAGI. The CDR3 extends over 11 amino acids. V was trimmed by 2 bases and J by 7 bases, leaving 5 bases between them. The CDR3 loop is CASSYEGEAFF. DNA for the CDR3: TGTGCCAGCAGTTACGAGGGTGAAGCTTTCTTT.

The chain employs TRBV28 and TRBJ2-1; 7 bases line up with TRBD2. CDR3 length: 13 amino acids. V was clipped by 6 bases and J by 3 bases; unmatched bases: 2. Germline CDR1 reads MDHEN; CDR2 reads SYDVKM. Here the CDR3 DNA reads TGTGCCAGCAGCGCGGGGGACTACAATGAGCAGTTCTTC. This sequence encodes CASSAGDYNEQFF.

The rearrangement links TRBV4-1 to TRBJ1-1; D unresolved. CDR1 and CDR2 (germline): MGHRA, YSYEKL. V was pared by 1 base and J by 1 base, with 19 bases between. The CDR3 is 18 amino acids. The CDR3 sequence: CASSQGFLFPNRNTEAFF. CDR3 DNA sequence: TGCGCCAGCAGCCAAGGTTTTTTATTTCCGAATAGGAACACTGAAGCTTTCTTT.

The chain carries TRBV6-6 and TRBJ2-2, with D perhaps TRBD1 (5 bases). Trimming took 7 bases from V and 6 from J, leaving 12 bases between them. CDR1 is MNHNY and CDR2 is SVGAGI in the germline V gene (reference sequence). This CDR3 region has 13 residues. CDR3 loop: CASTRVDAGELFF. The CDR3 DNA reads TGTGCCAGCACCAGGGTTGACGCCGGGGAGCTGTTTTTT.

The chain links TRBV5-1 to TRBJ2-3; D may be TRBD2 (6 bases). Germline CDR1 reads SGHRS; CDR2 reads YFSETQ. This CDR3 contains 13 residues. Trimming stripped 6 bases from V and 6 bases from J, with 14 bases between. The CDR3 here is CASKAGGLDTQYF. As DNA, the CDR3 is TGCGCCAGCAAAGCCGGGGGACTTGATACGCAGTATTTT.